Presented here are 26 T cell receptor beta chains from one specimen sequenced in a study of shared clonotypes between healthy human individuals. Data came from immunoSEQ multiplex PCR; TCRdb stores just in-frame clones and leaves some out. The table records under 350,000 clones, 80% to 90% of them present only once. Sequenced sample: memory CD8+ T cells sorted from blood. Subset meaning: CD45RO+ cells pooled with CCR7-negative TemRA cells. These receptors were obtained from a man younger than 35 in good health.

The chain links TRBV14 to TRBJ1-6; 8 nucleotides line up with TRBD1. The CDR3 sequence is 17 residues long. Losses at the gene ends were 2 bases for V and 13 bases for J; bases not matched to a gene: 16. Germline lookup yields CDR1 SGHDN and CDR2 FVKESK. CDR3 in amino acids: CASSQPERQGAYAPLHF. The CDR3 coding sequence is TGTGCCAGCAGCCAACCCGAAAGGCAGGGGGCTTACGCGCCCCTCCACTTT.

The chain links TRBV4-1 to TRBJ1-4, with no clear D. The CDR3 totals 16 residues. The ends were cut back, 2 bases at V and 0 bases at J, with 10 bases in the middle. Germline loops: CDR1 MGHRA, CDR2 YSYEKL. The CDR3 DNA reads TGCGCCAGCAGCCAAAGTTTTGGGGCAACTAATGAAAAACTGTTTTTT. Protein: CASSQSFGATNEKLFF.

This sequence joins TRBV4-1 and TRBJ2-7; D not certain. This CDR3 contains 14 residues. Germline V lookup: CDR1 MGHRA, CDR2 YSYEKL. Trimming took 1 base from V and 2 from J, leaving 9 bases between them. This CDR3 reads CASSQADWTYEQYF. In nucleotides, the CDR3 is TGCGCCAGCAGCCAAGCCGACTGGACCTACGAGCAGTACTTC.

Here the CDR3 reads CASSFPKQGAGGETQYF. For the CDR3, the DNA is TGTGCCAGCAGCTTCCCAAAGCAGGGGGCGGGTGGGGAGACCCAGTACTTC. The chain is built from TRBV5-6 and TRBJ2-5; 8 positions match TRBD1. CDR3 length: 17 amino acids. V dropped 2 bases and J dropped 5; count of bases not matched to a gene: 14. The V gene's germline CDR1 is SGHDT and CDR2 YYEEEE.

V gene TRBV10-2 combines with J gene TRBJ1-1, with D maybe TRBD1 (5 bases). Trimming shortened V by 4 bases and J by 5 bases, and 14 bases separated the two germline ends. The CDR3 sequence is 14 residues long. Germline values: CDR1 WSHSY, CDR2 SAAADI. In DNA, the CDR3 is TGCGCCAGCAGTGTAATGCAGGGAGGTACTGAAGCTTTCTTT. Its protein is CASSVMQGGTEAFF.

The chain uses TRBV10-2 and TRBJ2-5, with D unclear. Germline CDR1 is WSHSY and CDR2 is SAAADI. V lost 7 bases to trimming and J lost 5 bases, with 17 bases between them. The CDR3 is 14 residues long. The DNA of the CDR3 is TGCGCCAGCACCAATAGTATCGAAGGGGAGACCCAGTACTTC. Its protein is CASTNSIEGETQYF.

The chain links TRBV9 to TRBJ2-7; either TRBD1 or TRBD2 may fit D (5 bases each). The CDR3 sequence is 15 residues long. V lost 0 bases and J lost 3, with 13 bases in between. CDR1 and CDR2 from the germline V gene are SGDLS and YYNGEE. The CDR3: CASSVGGDYIYEQYF. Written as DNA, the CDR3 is TGTGCCAGCAGCGTAGGAGGGGATTACATCTACGAGCAGTACTTC.

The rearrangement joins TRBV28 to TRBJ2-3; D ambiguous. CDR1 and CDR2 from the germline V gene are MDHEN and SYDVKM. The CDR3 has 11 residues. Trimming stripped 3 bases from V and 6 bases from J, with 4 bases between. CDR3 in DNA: TGTGCCAGCAGTTTTTTTGATACGCAGTATTTT. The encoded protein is CASSFFDTQYF. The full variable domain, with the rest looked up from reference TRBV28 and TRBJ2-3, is DVKVTQSSRYLVKRTGEKVFLECVQDMDHENMFWYRQDPGLGLRLIYFSYDVKMKEKGDIPEGYSVSREKKERFSLILESASTNQTSMYLCASSFFDTQYFGPGTRLTVL.

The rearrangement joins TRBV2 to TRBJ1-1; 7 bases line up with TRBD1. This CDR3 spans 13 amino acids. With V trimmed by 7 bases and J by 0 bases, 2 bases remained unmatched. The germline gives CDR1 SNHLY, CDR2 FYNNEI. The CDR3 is CASTGTVNTEAFF. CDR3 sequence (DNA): TGTGCCAGCACCGGGACAGTGAACACTGAAGCTTTCTTT.

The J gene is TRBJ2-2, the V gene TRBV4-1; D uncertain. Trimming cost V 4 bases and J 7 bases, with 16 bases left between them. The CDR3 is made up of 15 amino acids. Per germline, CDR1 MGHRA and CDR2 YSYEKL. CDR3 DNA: TGCGCCAGCAGCCTTTCTGGAGTAGTTTTCGGGGAGCTGTTTTTT. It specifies CASSLSGVVFGELFF.

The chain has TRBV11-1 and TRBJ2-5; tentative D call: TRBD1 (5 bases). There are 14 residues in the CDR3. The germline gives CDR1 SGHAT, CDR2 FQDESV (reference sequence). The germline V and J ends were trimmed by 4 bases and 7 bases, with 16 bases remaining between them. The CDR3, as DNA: TGTGCCAGCAGCTCTACAGGTGTGAGTGGGACCCAGTACTTC. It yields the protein CASSSTGVSGTQYF.

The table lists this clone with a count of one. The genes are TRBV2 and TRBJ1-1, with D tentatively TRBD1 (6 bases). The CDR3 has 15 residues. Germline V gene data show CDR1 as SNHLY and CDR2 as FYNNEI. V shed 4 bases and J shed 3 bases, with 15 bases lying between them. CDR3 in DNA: TGTGCCAGCAGTGGGGAGCGGGGGGCGGACACTGAAGCTTTCTTT. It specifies CASSGERGADTEAFF.

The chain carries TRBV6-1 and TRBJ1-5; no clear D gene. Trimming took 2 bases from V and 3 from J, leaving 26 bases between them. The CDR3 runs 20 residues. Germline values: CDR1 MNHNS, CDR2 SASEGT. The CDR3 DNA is TGTGCCAGCAGTGAACTAATAAGGTTATTAACCCCACTCTACAATCAGCCCCAGCATTTT. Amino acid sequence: CASSELIRLLTPLYNQPQHF.

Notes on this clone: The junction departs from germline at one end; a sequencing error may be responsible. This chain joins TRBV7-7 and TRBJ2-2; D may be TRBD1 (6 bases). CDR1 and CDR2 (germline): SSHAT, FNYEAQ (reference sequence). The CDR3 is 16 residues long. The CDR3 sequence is CASSSRTVANTGELFF. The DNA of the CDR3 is TGTGCTAGCAGCTCCCGGACAGTCGCGAACACCGGGGAGCTGTTTTTT.

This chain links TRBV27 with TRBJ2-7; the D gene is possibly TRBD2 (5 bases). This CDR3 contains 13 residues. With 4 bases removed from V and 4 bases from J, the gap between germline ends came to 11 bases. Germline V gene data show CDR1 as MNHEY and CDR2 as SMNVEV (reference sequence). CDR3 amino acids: CASSSRDVYEQYF. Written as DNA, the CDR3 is TGTGCCAGCAGTTCCCGGGATGTTTACGAGCAGTACTTC.

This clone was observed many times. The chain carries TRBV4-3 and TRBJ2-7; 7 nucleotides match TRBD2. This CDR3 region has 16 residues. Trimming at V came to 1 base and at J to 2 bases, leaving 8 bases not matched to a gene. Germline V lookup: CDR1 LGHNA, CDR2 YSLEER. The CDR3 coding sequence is TGCGCCAGCAGCCAAGGGGTGAACAGCGGGACCTACGAGCAGTACTTC. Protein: CASSQGVNSGTYEQYF.

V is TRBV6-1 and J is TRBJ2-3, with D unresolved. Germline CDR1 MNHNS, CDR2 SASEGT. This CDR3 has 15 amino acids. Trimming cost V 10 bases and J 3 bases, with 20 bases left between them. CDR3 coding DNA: TGTGCCACCGCACCGGTAGGGTCTCGAACAGATACGCAGTATTTT. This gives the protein CATAPVGSRTDTQYF.

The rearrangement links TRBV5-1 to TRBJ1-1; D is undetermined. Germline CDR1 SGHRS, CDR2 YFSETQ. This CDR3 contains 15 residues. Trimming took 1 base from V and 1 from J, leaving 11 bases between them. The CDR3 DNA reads TGCGCCAGCAGCTTGCATTTATCGGAGAACACTGAAGCTTTCTTT. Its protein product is CASSLHLSENTEAFF.

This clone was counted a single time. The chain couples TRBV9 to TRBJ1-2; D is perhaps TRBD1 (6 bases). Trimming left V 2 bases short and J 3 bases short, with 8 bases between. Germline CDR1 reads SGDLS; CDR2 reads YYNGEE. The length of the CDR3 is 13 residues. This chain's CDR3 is CASSVGGHYGYTF. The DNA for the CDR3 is TGTGCCAGCAGCGTCGGGGGCCACTATGGCTACACCTTC.

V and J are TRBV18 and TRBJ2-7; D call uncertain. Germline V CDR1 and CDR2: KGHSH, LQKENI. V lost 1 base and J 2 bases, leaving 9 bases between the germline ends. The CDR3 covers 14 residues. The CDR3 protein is CASSPQTRPYEQYF. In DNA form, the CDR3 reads TGTGCCAGCTCACCACAAACGAGGCCCTACGAGCAGTACTTC. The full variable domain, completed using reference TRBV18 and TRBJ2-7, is NAGVMQNPRHLVRRRGQEARLRCSPMKGHSHVYWYRQLPEEGLKFMVYLQKENIIDESGMPKERFSAEFPKEGPSILRIQQVVRGDSAAYFCASSPQTRPYEQYFGPGTRLTVT.

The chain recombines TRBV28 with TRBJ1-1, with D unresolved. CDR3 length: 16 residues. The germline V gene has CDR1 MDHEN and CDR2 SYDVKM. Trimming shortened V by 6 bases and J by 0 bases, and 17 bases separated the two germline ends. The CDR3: CASSWPIEDLNTEAFF. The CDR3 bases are TGTGCCAGCAGCTGGCCGATAGAGGATTTGAACACTGAAGCTTTCTTT.

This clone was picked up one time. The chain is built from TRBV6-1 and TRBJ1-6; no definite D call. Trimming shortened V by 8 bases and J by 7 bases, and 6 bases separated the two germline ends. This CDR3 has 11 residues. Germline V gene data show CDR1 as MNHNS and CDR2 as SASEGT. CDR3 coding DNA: TGTGCCAGCGGGCACAATTCACCCCTCCACTTT. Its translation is CASGHNSPLHF.

The CDR3 loop is CASSRAVEGDEKLFF. The CDR3 nucleotides read TGCGCCAGCAGCCGGGCGGTCGAGGGGGATGAAAAACTGTTTTTT. The chain uses TRBV4-3 and TRBJ1-4; D is possibly TRBD1 (6 bases). The CDR3 consists of 15 residues. Looked up from germline, CDR1 is LGHNA and CDR2 is YSLEER. Between the trimmed V and J ends, which lost 4 bases and 6 bases, there was a span of 15 bases.

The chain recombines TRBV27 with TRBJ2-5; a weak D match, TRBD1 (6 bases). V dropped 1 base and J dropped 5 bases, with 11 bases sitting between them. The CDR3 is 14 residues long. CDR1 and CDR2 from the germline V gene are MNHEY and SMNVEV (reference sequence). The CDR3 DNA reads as TGTGCCAGCAGTTTATTAGACAGGAGGGAGACCCAGTACTTC. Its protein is CASSLLDRRETQYF.

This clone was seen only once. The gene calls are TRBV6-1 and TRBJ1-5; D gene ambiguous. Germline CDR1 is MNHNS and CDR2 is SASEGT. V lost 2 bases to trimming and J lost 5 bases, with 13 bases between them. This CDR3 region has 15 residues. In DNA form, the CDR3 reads TGTGCCAGCAGTGAACAAGGATACTGGTATCAGCCCCAGCATTTT. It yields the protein CASSEQGYWYQPQHF.

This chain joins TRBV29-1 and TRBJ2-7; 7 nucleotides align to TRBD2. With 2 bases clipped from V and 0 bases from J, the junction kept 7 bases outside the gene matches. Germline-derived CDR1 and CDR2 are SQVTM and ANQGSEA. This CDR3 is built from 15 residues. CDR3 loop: CSVEYQRGPSYEQYF. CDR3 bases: TGCAGCGTTGAATACCAGCGGGGACCCTCCTACGAGCAGTACTTC.